This T cell receptor (beta chain) was captured in a study of regulatory T cells in long-lasting Graves disease. Notes on the study in general: Persistent disease was associated with favored TRBV28 usage and with favored use of TRBJ1-2 and TRBJ2-5.

In this sample, this clonotype turned up once. Its target is not known. In building TCR beta libraries, iRepertoire HTBI primers were used together with Arm-PCR of CDR3 regions. TCRdb recomputed calls from the multiplex PCR reads with MiXCR, one row per CDR3 protein. The sample consists of 560,000 or so distinct CDR3 sequences, roughly 16% of them appearing once. Trimming removed 3 bases at V and 2 bases at J, with 12 bases between. The CDR3 is made up of 15 amino acids. Germline V gives CDR1 LGHDT, CDR2 YNNKEL (reference sequence). Time point noted: newly diagnosed GD, antithyroid drugs for less than 3 months. Researchers made the TCR library from RNA that was extracted from PBMCs. The same specimen was also included in a second study, on T cells in Graves' hyperthyroidism and ophthalmopathy.

The starting material was peripheral blood mononuclear cells (PBMCs), obtained at new diagnosis, from a patient treated with antithyroid drugs. The chain links TRBV3-1 to TRBJ2-3, with D possibly being TRBD1 (5 bases). This TCR derives from a man between 18 and 35 years old with Graves disease. This chain's CDR3 is CASSHETDFTDTQYF. The CDR3 DNA sequence: TGTGCCAGCAGCCACGAGACAGACTTCACAGATACGCAGTATTTT.